This T cell receptor beta chain came from a study of CD8 T cells in Susac syndrome. With random hexamers, reverse transcription was performed on about 0.5 to 1 ug of RNA. TCRdb re-called the immunoSEQ multiplex PCR reads through MiXCR, storing one row per CDR3 protein. The repertoire holds 170,000 or so distinct CDR3 sequences, about 96% seen once, with around 0.12% in the top ten. Sequences were obtained from CD4+ T cells from PBMCs. The origin of this receptor is a human donor with Susac syndrome.

CDR3 sequence reads: CASSLAGASGRGTQYF. The CDR3 bases are TGTGCCAGCAGCTTAGCGGGGGCTAGCGGGAGAGGTACGCAGTATTTT. This chain connects TRBV7-2 to TRBJ2-3; TRBD2 matches 10 bases. From germline, CDR1 is SGHTA and CDR2 FQGNSA. The CDR3 contains 16 residues. V lost 0 bases and J lost 8; bases outside the gene matches: 8.